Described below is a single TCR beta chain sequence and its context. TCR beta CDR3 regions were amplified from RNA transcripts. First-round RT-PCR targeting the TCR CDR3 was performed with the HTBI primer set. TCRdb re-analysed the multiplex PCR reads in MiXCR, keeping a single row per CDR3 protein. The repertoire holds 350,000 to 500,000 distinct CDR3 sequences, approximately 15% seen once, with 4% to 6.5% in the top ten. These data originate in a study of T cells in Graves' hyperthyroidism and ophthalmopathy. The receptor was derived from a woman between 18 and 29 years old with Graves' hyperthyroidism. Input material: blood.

CDR3 amino acids: CSVDRGYYGYTF. CDR3 nucleotide sequence: TGCAGCGTTGATAGAGGGTACTATGGCTACACCTTC. This chain uses TRBV29-1 with TRBJ1-2; D unresolved. The CDR3 is 12 residues long. Trimming left V 3 bases short and J 3 bases short, with 8 bases between. Germline CDR1 is SQVTM and CDR2 is ANQGSEA.